These T cell receptor beta chains were read from a single sample in a study of blood T cell repertoires in COVID-19. Sequencing used immunoSEQ multiplex PCR; TCRdb keeps in-frame clones, though not all of them. The table has about 300,000 clones, about nine tenths seen once. The sample taken for sequencing was peripheral blood. Every receptor here comes from a woman aged 25 to 39 who had recovered from COVID-19. Both conserved end residues are part of each CDR3. The order of the fields is CDR3 protein, CDR3 DNA, J gene, D gene, clone size, V gene. D genes are given only for firm matches. Clone size is not always given. Where it is, it says once, few, many or a class for expanded clones.

CASSSQGQGFTGELFF TGTGCCAGCAGCTCCCAGGGACAGGGGTTCACCGGGGAGCTGTTTTTT TRBJ2-2 TRBD1 . TRBV7-6
CAWSEGIRDRGNEQFF TGTGCCTGGAGTGAAGGCATCCGGGACAGGGGAAATGAGCAGTTCTTC TRBJ2-1 TRBD1 . TRBV30
CAAGGQGYEKLFF TGTGCCGCCGGGGGACAGGGCTATGAAAAACTGTTTTTT TRBJ1-4 TRBD1 . TRBV6-5
CATSTIPGQRNEKLFF TGTGCCACCAGCACTATTCCGGGACAGAGGAATGAAAAACTGTTTTTT TRBJ1-4 TRBD1 . TRBV15
CASSDSGGMYTQYF TGTGCCAGCAGTGATAGCGGGGGGATGTATACGCAGTATTTT TRBJ2-3 TRBD2 . TRBV2
CASSLTGDSYNEQFF TGTGCCAGCAGCCTCACAGGGGACTCCTACAATGAGCAGTTCTTC TRBJ2-1 TRBD1 . TRBV11-3
CASSHSGGYNEQFF TGTGCCAGTAGCCATAGCGGGGGGTACAATGAGCAGTTCTTC TRBJ2-1 TRBD2 . TRBV19
CASSEGQISYEQYF TGTGCCAGCAGTGAGGGACAGATCTCCTACGAGCAGTACTTC TRBJ2-7 TRBD1 . TRBV2
CASIGQGDGNSYNEQFF TGTGCCAGCATCGGGCAGGGGGACGGAAACTCCTACAATGAGCAGTTCTTC TRBJ2-1 TRBD1 few TRBV2
CASTRTGSLNYGYTF TGTGCCAGTACCCGGACAGGATCACTGAACTATGGCTACACCTTC TRBJ1-2 TRBD1 . TRBV27
CATSRDLGGRTEAFF TGTGCCACCAGCAGAGATTTGGGGGGTCGGACTGAAGCTTTCTTT TRBJ1-1 . . TRBV15
CASSRRLAENTDTQYF TGTGCCAGCAGCAGACGACTAGCGGAGAACACAGATACGCAGTATTTT TRBJ2-3 TRBD2 . TRBV3-1/TRBV3-2
CAWSEAGPSYEQYF TGTGCCTGGAGTGAGGCAGGCCCATCCTACGAGCAGTACTTC TRBJ2-7 . . TRBV30
CASSWGQGREGTEAFF TGCGCCAGCAGCTGGGGACAGGGACGTGAGGGCACTGAAGCTTTCTTT TRBJ1-1 TRBD1 . TRBV5-1
CATTRHENTEAFF TGTGCCACCACCCGACACGAAAACACTGAAGCTTTCTTT TRBJ1-1 . . TRBV15
CASSEVAGTTDTQYF TGTGCCAGCAGCGAAGTAGCGGGGACCACAGATACGCAGTATTTT TRBJ2-3 TRBD2 . TRBV11-2
CASSYSRGAGELFF TGTGCCAGCAGTTACTCACGGGGGGCCGGGGAGCTGTTTTTT TRBJ2-2 TRBD2 . TRBV6-5
CASSFQGITEAFF TGTGCCAGCAGTTTTCAGGGGATCACTGAAGCTTTCTTT TRBJ1-1 . . TRBV25-1
CASSYGGLNTEAFF TGTGCCAGCAGTTACGGGGGCTTGAACACTGAAGCTTTCTTT TRBJ1-1 . . TRBV6-5
CASSLLAGGPETQYF TGTGCCAGCAGCCTACTAGCGGGGGGGCCGGAGACCCAGTACTTC TRBJ2-5 TRBD2 . TRBV6-5
CASSFLTGGEQFF TGTGCCAGCAGCTTTTTGACAGGAGGTGAGCAGTTCTTC TRBJ2-1 . . TRBV7-3
CASSFGRQGQKTQYF TGTGCCAGCAGTTTCGGTCGACAGGGCCAAAAGACCCAGTACTTC TRBJ2-5 TRBD1 . TRBV6-5
CASSVQGWETQYF TGTGCCAGCAGCGTCCAGGGCTGGGAGACCCAGTACTTC TRBJ2-5 . . TRBV9
CSVVLAGGQFGEQFF TGCAGCGTTGTACTAGCGGGGGGTCAATTCGGTGAGCAGTTCTTC TRBJ2-1 TRBD2 . TRBV29-1
CASSLRGTDTQYF TGTGCCAGTAGTCTCCGGGGCACAGATACGCAGTATTTT TRBJ2-3 . . TRBV19
CASSLAPGISNQPQHF TGTGCCAGCAGTTTAGCCCCAGGGATCAGCAATCAGCCCCAGCATTTT TRBJ1-5 . . TRBV28
CASSPRDRGNEQFF TGTGCCAGCAGTCCCCGGGACAGGGGCAATGAGCAGTTCTTC TRBJ2-1 TRBD1 . TRBV6-2/TRBV6-3
CASSRPGTGLQFF TGTGCCAGCAGCCGTCCCGGGACAGGATTGCAGTTCTTC TRBJ2-1 TRBD1 . TRBV5-6
CASSPGQASNEKLFF TGTGCCAGCTCCCCCGGACAGGCCTCTAATGAAAAACTGTTTTTT TRBJ1-4 TRBD1 once TRBV18
CASSANGGYTF TGTGCCAGCAGCGCCAACGGGGGCTACACCTTC TRBJ1-2 . few TRBV9
CAISEEGSIYQPQHF TGTGCCATCAGTGAAGAGGGATCTATTTATCAGCCCCAGCATTTT TRBJ1-5 . once TRBV10-3
CASSQDLRGGRGNTGELFF TGTGCCAGCAGCCAAGATCTGCGGGGGGGCCGGGGGAACACCGGGGAGCTGTTTTTT TRBJ2-2 TRBD2 . TRBV4-2
CASSSGQGGQETQYF TGTGCCAGCAGCTCGGGACAGGGAGGCCAAGAGACCCAGTACTTC TRBJ2-5 TRBD1 . TRBV7-7
CASNGGENTEAFF TGTGCCAGCAACGGAGGGGAGAACACTGAAGCTTTCTTT TRBJ1-1 . . TRBV28
CASSIVGGLYEQYF TGTGCCAGTAGTATAGTCGGGGGGCTCTACGAGCAGTACTTC TRBJ2-7 . . TRBV19
CATTSSGGEQFF TGTGCCACCACGAGCAGTGGAGGGGAGCAGTTCTTC TRBJ2-1 . . TRBV24-1
CASSQDRARGGNIQYF TGTGCCAGCAGCCAAGATCGGGCGCGGGGGGGAAACATTCAGTACTTC TRBJ2-4 TRBD2 . TRBV4-2